The table lists the clone carrying this TCR beta chain with a few counts. The sample is drawn from a study of CD8 T cells in ankylosing spondylitis. TCRdb reprocessed the 5' RACE reads via MiXCR and lists one record per CDR3 protein. The repertoire holds over 30,000 distinct CDR3 sequences, with approximately 16% as singletons. This CDR3 is built from 13 residues. V lost 5 bases and J 0 bases, leaving 9 bases between the germline ends. Per the germline V gene, CDR1 is DFQATT and CDR2 is SNEGSKA (reference sequence). The specimen was blood. The sequence was obtained from a male donor with ankylosing spondylitis or in good health (not recorded which). This sequence joins TRBV20-1 and TRBJ2-3, with D uncertain. In DNA, the CDR3 is TGCAGTGCTCCTCCTTTTAGCACAGATACGCAGTATTTT. It specifies CSAPPFSTDTQYF.